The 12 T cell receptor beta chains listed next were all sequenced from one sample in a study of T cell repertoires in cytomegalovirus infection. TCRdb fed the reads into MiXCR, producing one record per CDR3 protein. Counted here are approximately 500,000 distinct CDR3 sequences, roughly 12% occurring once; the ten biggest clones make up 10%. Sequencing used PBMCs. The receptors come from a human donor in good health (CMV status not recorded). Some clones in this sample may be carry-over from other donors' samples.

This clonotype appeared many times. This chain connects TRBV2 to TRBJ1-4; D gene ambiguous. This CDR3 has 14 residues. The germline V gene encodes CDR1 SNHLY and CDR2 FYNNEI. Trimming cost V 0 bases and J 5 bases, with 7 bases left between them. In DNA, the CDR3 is TGTGCCAGCAGTGAAGCGGTGGGGAATGAAAAACTGTTTTTT. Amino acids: CASSEAVGNEKLFF. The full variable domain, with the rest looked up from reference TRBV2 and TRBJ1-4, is EPEVTQTPSHQVTQMGQEVILRCVPISNHLYFYWYRQILGQKVEFLVSFYNNEISEKSEIFDDQFSVERPDGSNFTLKIRSTKLEDSAMYFCASSEAVGNEKLFFGSGTQLSVL.

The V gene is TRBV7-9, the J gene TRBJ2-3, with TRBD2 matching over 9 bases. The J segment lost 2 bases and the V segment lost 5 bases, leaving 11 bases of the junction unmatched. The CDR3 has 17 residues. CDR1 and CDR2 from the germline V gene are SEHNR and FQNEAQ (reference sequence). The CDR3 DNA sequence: TGTGCCAGCAGCCAAGGGACTAGCAGATCCTTCACAGATACGCAGTATTTT. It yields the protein CASSQGTSRSFTDTQYF.

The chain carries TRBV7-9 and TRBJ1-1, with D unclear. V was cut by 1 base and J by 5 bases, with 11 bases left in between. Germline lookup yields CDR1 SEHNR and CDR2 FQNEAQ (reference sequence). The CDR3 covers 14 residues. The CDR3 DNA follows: TGTGCCAGCAGCTTAGAGGAGGGTAGGACTGAAGCTTTCTTT. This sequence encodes CASSLEEGRTEAFF.

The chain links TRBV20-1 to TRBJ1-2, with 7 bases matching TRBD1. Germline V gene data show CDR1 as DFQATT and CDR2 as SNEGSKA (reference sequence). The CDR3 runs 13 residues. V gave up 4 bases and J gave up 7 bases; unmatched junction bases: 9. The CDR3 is CSAIPDRKAGYTF. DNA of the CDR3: TGCAGTGCTATCCCGGACAGGAAAGCTGGCTACACCTTC.

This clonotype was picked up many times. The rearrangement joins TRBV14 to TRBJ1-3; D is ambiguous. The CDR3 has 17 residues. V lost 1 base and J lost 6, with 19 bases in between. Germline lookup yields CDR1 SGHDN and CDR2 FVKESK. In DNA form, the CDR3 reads TGTGCCAGCAGCCAAGGGGGTTTACGAGACAATGTAAACACCATATATTTT. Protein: CASSQGGLRDNVNTIYF.

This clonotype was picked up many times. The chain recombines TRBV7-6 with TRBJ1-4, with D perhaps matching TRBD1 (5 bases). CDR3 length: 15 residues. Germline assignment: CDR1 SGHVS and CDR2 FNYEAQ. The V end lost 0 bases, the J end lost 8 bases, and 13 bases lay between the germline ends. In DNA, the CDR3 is TGTGCCAGCAGCTTAGCGGGGGGTCAAACAGAAAAACTGTTTTTT. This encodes CASSLAGGQTEKLFF.

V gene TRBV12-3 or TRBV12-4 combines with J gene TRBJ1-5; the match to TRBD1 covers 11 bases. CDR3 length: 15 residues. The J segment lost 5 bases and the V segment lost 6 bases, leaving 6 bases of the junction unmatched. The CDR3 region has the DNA TGTGCCAGCAGACCGGACAGGGGGCCGGATCAGCCCCAGCATTTT. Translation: CASRPDRGPDQPQHF.

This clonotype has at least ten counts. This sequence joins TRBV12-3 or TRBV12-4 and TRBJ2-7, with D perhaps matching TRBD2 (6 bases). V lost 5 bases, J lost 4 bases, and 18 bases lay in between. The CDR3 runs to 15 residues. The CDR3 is CASSPRERVGYEQYF. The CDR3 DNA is TGTGCCAGCAGTCCCCGGGAGAGAGTAGGGTACGAGCAGTACTTC.

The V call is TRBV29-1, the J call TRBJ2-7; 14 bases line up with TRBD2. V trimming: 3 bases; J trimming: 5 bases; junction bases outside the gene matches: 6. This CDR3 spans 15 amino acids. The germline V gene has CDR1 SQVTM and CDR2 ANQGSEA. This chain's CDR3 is CSVDGTSGSGDEQYF. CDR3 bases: TGCAGCGTTGATGGGACTAGCGGGAGTGGTGACGAGCAGTACTTC.

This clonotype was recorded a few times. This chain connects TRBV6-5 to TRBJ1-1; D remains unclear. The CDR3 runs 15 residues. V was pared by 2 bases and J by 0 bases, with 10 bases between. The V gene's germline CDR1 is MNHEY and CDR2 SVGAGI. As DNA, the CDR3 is TGTGCCAGCAGTTACAGTGGCACTATGAACACTGAAGCTTTCTTT. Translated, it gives CASSYSGTMNTEAFF.

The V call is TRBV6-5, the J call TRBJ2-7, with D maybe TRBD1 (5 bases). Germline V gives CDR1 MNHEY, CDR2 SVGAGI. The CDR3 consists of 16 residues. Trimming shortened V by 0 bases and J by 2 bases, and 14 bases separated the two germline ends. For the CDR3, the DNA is TGTGCCAGCAGTTACTCGACGACAGTGCTTACCTACGAGCAGTACTTC. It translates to CASSYSTTVLTYEQYF.

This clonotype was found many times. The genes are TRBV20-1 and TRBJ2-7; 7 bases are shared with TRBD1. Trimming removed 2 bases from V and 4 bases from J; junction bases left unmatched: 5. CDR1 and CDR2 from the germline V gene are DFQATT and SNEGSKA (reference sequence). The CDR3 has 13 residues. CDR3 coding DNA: TGCAGTGCTAGAAGGCAGGGGGTTTACGAGCAGTACTTC. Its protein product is CSARRQGVYEQYF.